These 30 T cell receptor beta chains came from one sample sequenced in a study of OX40 agonist ivuxolimab in advanced cancers. Sequencing used immunoSEQ multiplex PCR; TCRdb keeps in-frame clones, though not all of them. Of roughly 81,000 clones listed, roughly 88% were seen once; the top ten hold roughly 6%. Sequenced material: CD4+ or CD8+ T cells sorted from blood, taken in a trial of the OX40 agonist ivuxolimab. All receptors come from an adult with an advanced solid tumor such as melanoma, head and neck, liver or kidney cancer.

This clone came up once. The chain links TRBV6-1 to TRBJ1-3, with TRBD1 identical over 7 bases. After removal of 7 bases from V and 1 base from J, the junction contained 7 bases not matched to a gene. The CDR3 sequence is 15 residues long. The germline gives CDR1 MNHNS, CDR2 SASEGT. The CDR3 here is CASMQTGLSGNTIYF. DNA for the CDR3: TGTGCCAGCATGCAGACAGGGTTATCTGGAAACACCATATATTTT.

The gene calls are TRBV2 and TRBJ1-1; TRBD1 aligns across 9 bases. The CDR3 has 17 residues. Germline V lookup: CDR1 SNHLY, CDR2 FYNNEI. The junction had 11 bases not matched to a gene; V was cut back by 3 bases and J by 3 bases. The CDR3 DNA is TGTGCCAGCAGTGAGGGGACAGGGCGAAATATTTACACTGAAGCTTTCTTT. This translates into CASSEGTGRNIYTEAFF.

V is TRBV18 and J is TRBJ1-4; 8 positions agree with TRBD1. Germline lookup yields CDR1 KGHSH and CDR2 LQKENI. The CDR3 length is 16 residues. J was trimmed by 6 bases and V by 4 bases; bases with no gene match: 10. The CDR3 DNA is TGTGCCAGCTCACTCACTTTGACAGGGGACGATGAAAAACTGTTTTTT. It translates to CASSLTLTGDDEKLFF.

A single count supports this clone. The V and J genes are TRBV5-8 and TRBJ1-2; D gene uncertain. Trimming pared 7 bases from V and 5 bases from J, leaving 18 bases between. The CDR3 loop spans 14 amino acids. Germline V gene sequence: CDR1 SGHTS, CDR2 YDEGEE. Here the CDR3 reads CASGLSGGRYGYTF. The CDR3 region has the DNA TGTGCCAGCGGACTATCTGGCGGCCGATATGGCTACACCTTC.

The chain uses TRBV9 and TRBJ1-2; D is unresolved. V lost 0 bases, J lost 1 base, and 10 bases lay in between. The CDR3 runs 15 residues. CDR1 is SGDLS, CDR2 YYNGEE, per germline. CDR3 sequence: CASSVGGKDNYGYTF. For the CDR3, the DNA is TGTGCCAGCAGCGTAGGGGGAAAGGATAACTATGGCTACACCTTC.

This sequence joins TRBV4-2 and TRBJ1-4; D unresolved. In germline, CDR1 is LGHNA, CDR2 YNFKEQ. The CDR3 sequence is 15 residues long. V was cut by 0 bases and J by 5 bases, with 10 bases left in between. The CDR3: CASSQDRHLNEKLFF. The CDR3 nucleotides read TGTGCCAGCAGCCAAGATAGACACCTCAATGAAAAACTGTTTTTT.

This clone is labeled as medium-sized. The chain uses TRBV5-1 and TRBJ1-2; D is perhaps TRBD1 (5 bases). CDR3 size: 13 residues. CDR1 and CDR2 (germline): SGHRS, YFSETQ. V was cut by 2 bases and J by 3 bases, with 8 bases left in between. CDR3 in amino acids: CASSFRGDYGYTF. CDR3 in DNA: TGCGCCAGCAGCTTTCGGGGGGACTATGGCTACACCTTC.

The chain couples TRBV6-1 to TRBJ2-4, with D possibly being TRBD1 (5 bases). V dropped 5 bases and J dropped 0 bases, with 11 bases sitting between them. The germline V gene encodes CDR1 MNHNS and CDR2 SASEGT. CDR3 size: 15 residues. CDR3 protein: CASSTRQLAKNIQYF. For the CDR3, the DNA is TGTGCCAGCAGTACCAGACAGTTAGCCAAAAACATTCAGTACTTC.

The chain uses TRBV27 and TRBJ2-1, with 11 bases fitting TRBD2. Germline trimming cut 3 bases from V and 4 bases from J; bases unmatched to any gene: 2. Germline-derived CDR1 and CDR2 are MNHEY and SMNVEV (reference sequence). The length of the CDR3 is 15 residues. In DNA form, the CDR3 reads TGTGCCAGCAGTTTCCGACTAGCGGGATACAATGAGCAGTTCTTC. Translating it yields CASSFRLAGYNEQFF.

This chain connects TRBV4-3 to TRBJ2-1, with no clear D. V lost 0 bases, J lost 7 bases, and 13 bases lay in between. Germline V gene sequence: CDR1 LGHNA, CDR2 YSLEER. The CDR3 loop spans 15 amino acids. DNA of the CDR3: TGCGCCAGCAGCCAAGAGGGGTTCCCAGGAAATGAGCAGTTCTTC. It translates to CASSQEGFPGNEQFF.

The chain is built from TRBV7-9 and TRBJ2-7; D unclear. V gave up 2 bases and J gave up 2 bases, with 7 bases separating them. The germline V gene has CDR1 SEHNR and CDR2 FQNEAQ (reference sequence). CDR3 length: 13 amino acids. The CDR3 here is CASSLNGAYEQYF. The CDR3 nucleotides are TGTGCCAGCAGCTTAAATGGGGCCTACGAGCAGTACTTC. Supplemented by reference TRBV7-9 and TRBJ2-7, the full variable domain reads DTGVSQNPRHKITKRGQNVTFRCDPISEHNRLYWYRQTLGQGPEFLTYFQNEAQLEKSRLLSDRFSAERPKGSFSTLEIQRTEQGDSAMYLCASSLNGAYEQYFGPGTRLTVT.

The CDR3 reads CASSQEADSPLHF. DNA for the CDR3: TGCGCCAGCAGCCAAGAGGCCGATTCACCCCTCCACTTT. This sequence joins TRBV4-3 and TRBJ1-6; D not certain. The ends were cut back, 0 bases at V and 8 bases at J, with 5 bases in the middle. Looked up from germline, CDR1 is LGHNA and CDR2 is YSLEER. The length of the CDR3 is 13 residues.

The chain links TRBV4-1 to TRBJ2-3; TRBD2 matches 7 bases. The ends lost 1 base at V and 4 bases at J; junction bases unmatched: 5. The germline V gene encodes CDR1 MGHRA and CDR2 YSYEKL. The CDR3 is 15 residues long. CDR3: CASSQVSGRADTQYF. The CDR3 region has the DNA TGCGCCAGCAGCCAAGTTAGCGGGCGCGCAGATACGCAGTATTTT.

The chain employs TRBV4-2 and TRBJ2-1; D is uncertain. CDR1 and CDR2 from the germline V gene are LGHNA and YNFKEQ. Trimming cost V 2 bases and J 0 bases, with 8 bases left between them. The CDR3 has 15 residues. CDR3 protein: CASSQKADSYNEQFF. In nucleotides, the CDR3 is TGTGCCAGCAGCCAAAAGGCGGACTCCTACAATGAGCAGTTCTTC.

The rearrangement uses TRBV28 and TRBJ2-5; D call uncertain. The CDR3 length is 15 residues. Looked up from germline, CDR1 is MDHEN and CDR2 is SYDVKM. V lost 2 bases and J lost 4, with 14 bases in between. Written as DNA, the CDR3 is TGTGCCAGCAGTTTAAGGGTCGGTCGACGAGAGACCCAGTACTTC. Its translation is CASSLRVGRRETQYF.

The chain has TRBV29-1 and TRBJ2-1; D is ambiguous. In germline, CDR1 is SQVTM, CDR2 ANQGSEA. The CDR3 contains 11 residues. The germline V and J ends were trimmed by 5 bases and 8 bases, with 10 bases remaining between them. The CDR3 DNA sequence: TGCAGCGTTCGAGTAATCCATGAGCAGTTCTTC. Protein sequence: CSVRVIHEQFF.

The chain combines TRBV7-9 with TRBJ2-7; D possibly corresponds to TRBD1 (6 bases). Trimming stripped 0 bases from V and 4 bases from J, with 19 bases between. The CDR3 length is 17 residues. From germline, CDR1 is SEHNR and CDR2 FQNEAQ (reference sequence). The CDR3 nucleotides read TGTGCCAGCAGCTTAGCTTCCGACAGGTACGTACGGTACGAGCAGTACTTC. It codes for CASSLASDRYVRYEQYF.

The rearrangement joins TRBV19 to TRBJ1-2; perhaps TRBD1 as D (5 bases). V shed 7 bases and J shed 4 bases, with 16 bases lying between them. Germline CDR1 is LNHDA and CDR2 is SQIVND (reference sequence). The CDR3 sequence is 14 residues long. CDR3 nucleotides: TGTGCCAGTAACCCGTGGGGGGAGGTCTATGGCTACACCTTC. Its protein product is CASNPWGEVYGYTF.

This clone was seen once. This chain uses TRBV7-9 with TRBJ1-3; D uncertain. This CDR3 contains 15 residues. Germline CDR1 and CDR2: SEHNR and FQNEAQ (reference sequence). The V and J ends lost 3 bases and 2 bases respectively, with 11 bases between them. The CDR3 DNA follows: TGTGCCAGCAGCTTCGATCACGCAGCTGGAAACACCATATATTTT. Amino acid sequence: CASSFDHAAGNTIYF.

This sequence joins TRBV30 and TRBJ2-3; D remains unclear. The V gene lost 1 base and the J gene lost 1 base, with 6 bases spanning the gap. There are 13 residues in the CDR3. Germline V gene data show CDR1 as GTSNPN and CDR2 as SVGIG (reference sequence). The CDR3 DNA sequence: TGTGCCTGGAGTGGGGCGGGCACAGATACGCAGTATTTT. Translating gives CAWSGAGTDTQYF.

The chain combines TRBV19 with TRBJ2-2, with 9 bases lining up with TRBD2. The germline CDR1 and CDR2 sequences are LNHDA and SQIVND (reference sequence). V trimming: 2 bases; J trimming: 6 bases; junction bases outside the gene matches: 4. The CDR3 is made up of 15 amino acids. The CDR3 bases are TGTGCCAGTAGTATAATCAGCGGGGGGCCCGGGGAGCTGTTTTTT. Its translation: CASSIISGGPGELFF. The full variable domain, rest sourced from reference TRBV19 and TRBJ2-2, is DGGITQSPKYLFRKEGQNVTLSCEQNLNHDAMYWYRQDPGQGLRLIYYSQIVNDFQKGDIAEGYSVSREKKESFPLTVTSAQKNPTAFYLCASSIISGGPGELFFGEGSRLTVL.

The rearrangement joins TRBV19 to TRBJ1-1; no firm D call. Trimming took 2 bases from V and 3 from J, leaving 10 bases between them. Per germline, CDR1 LNHDA and CDR2 SQIVND (reference sequence). The CDR3 totals 14 residues. The CDR3 sequence is CASSIRGVHTEAFF. The CDR3 DNA sequence: TGTGCCAGTAGTATACGCGGGGTACACACTGAAGCTTTCTTT. Full variable domain (outside the CDR3, taken from reference TRBV19 and TRBJ1-1): DGGITQSPKYLFRKEGQNVTLSCEQNLNHDAMYWYRQDPGQGLRLIYYSQIVNDFQKGDIAEGYSVSREKKESFPLTVTSAQKNPTAFYLCASSIRGVHTEAFFGQGTRLTVV.

The rearrangement joins TRBV7-9 to TRBJ2-1; 11 bases are shared with TRBD2. CDR1 SEHNR and CDR2 FQNEAQ come from the germline V gene (reference sequence). Trimming removed 0 bases from V and 9 bases from J; junction bases left unmatched: 10. The CDR3 loop spans 17 amino acids. CDR3 loop: CASSLAGSGGAGREQFF. As DNA, the CDR3 is TGTGCCAGCAGCTTAGCTGGTAGCGGGGGGGCCGGCCGTGAGCAGTTCTTC.

The chain recombines TRBV5-6 with TRBJ2-7; 7 bases are shared with TRBD2. The trim removed 2 bases at V and 4 bases at J, leaving 6 bases unmatched. The germline gives CDR1 SGHDT, CDR2 YYEEEE. The CDR3 is made up of 14 amino acids. CDR3 loop: CASSLSPSGYEQYF. The CDR3 coding sequence is TGTGCCAGCAGCTTATCCCCTAGCGGATACGAGCAGTACTTC. The entire variable domain, with the rest obtained from reference TRBV5-6 and TRBJ2-7, is as follows: DAGVTQSPTHLIKTRGQQVTLRCSPKSGHDTVSWYQQALGQGPQFIFQYYEEEERQRGNFPDRFSGHQFPNYSSELNVNALLLGDSALYLCASSLSPSGYEQYFGPGTRLTVT.

The chain couples TRBV27 to TRBJ2-7, with TRBD1 matching over 11 bases. Germline lookup yields CDR1 MNHEY and CDR2 SMNVEV (reference sequence). The CDR3 loop spans 17 amino acids. J gave up 1 base and V 6 bases, and 11 bases lay outside the gene matches. CDR3 residues: CASRSLGTGGGSYEQYF. In DNA form, the CDR3 reads TGTGCCAGCAGGAGTTTGGGGACAGGGGGAGGGTCCTACGAGCAGTACTTC.

This chain uses TRBV5-1 with TRBJ2-2; D not resolved. Trimming cost V 5 bases and J 0 bases, with 5 bases left between them. Germline CDR1 SGHRS, CDR2 YFSETQ. The CDR3 covers 13 residues. DNA for the CDR3: TGCGCCAGCAGTTCAGCGAACACCGGGGAGCTGTTTTTT. It yields the protein CASSSANTGELFF.

This chain connects TRBV6-5 to TRBJ1-5, with 8 bases matching TRBD1. Germline-derived CDR1 and CDR2 are MNHEY and SVGAGI. Germline trimming cut 8 bases from V and 5 bases from J; bases unmatched to any gene: 11. The CDR3 contains 15 residues. The CDR3 loop reads CASGGTGRFHQPQHF. CDR3 nucleotide sequence: TGTGCCAGCGGGGGGACAGGACGCTTCCATCAGCCCCAGCATTTT.

This clone showed up just once. The chain carries TRBV9 and TRBJ2-1; 9 nucleotides line up with TRBD2. J was trimmed by 9 bases and V by 3 bases; bases with no gene match: 4. The CDR3 is made up of 13 amino acids. Germline CDR1 reads SGDLS; CDR2 reads YYNGEE. CDR3 sequence: CASSEIAGVEQFF. The CDR3 DNA reads as TGTGCCAGCAGCGAAATAGCGGGAGTTGAGCAGTTCTTC.

The chain carries TRBV27 and TRBJ2-6, with D unresolved. This CDR3 is 14 amino acids long. Deletions cut 7 bases from V and 0 bases from J, with 7 bases between. Germline-derived CDR1 and CDR2 are MNHEY and SMNVEV (reference sequence). The chain's CDR3 is CASKSHSGANVLTF. As DNA, the CDR3 is TGTGCCAGCAAGTCCCACTCTGGGGCCAACGTCCTGACTTTC.

This clone appeared once. The CDR3 reads CANVNQGNGELFF. CDR3 DNA: TGCGCCAACGTAAACCAGGGGAACGGGGAGCTGTTTTTT. The chain employs TRBV23-1 and TRBJ2-2, with a possible D match to TRBD1 (6 bases). TRBV23-1 falls under the ORF class, with uncertain function. This CDR3 is built from 13 residues. V lost 10 bases to trimming and J lost 7 bases, with 16 bases between them.